The 8 T cell receptor beta chains given below trace back to one sample, sequenced in a study of T-cell memory formation after mild COVID-19. TCRdb reanalysed the 5' RACE reads using MiXCR and keeps one entry per CDR3 protein. The data contain some 110,000 distinct CDR3 sequences, around 12% of them singletons. The sample was PBMCs or a T cell subset sorted from them (not recorded which). The receptors stem from an adult woman who had mild COVID-19 (a few samples of this study predate the infection). Cell type and time point are not known.

This rearrangement joins TRBV5-5 to TRBJ2-7; 11 bases align to TRBD1. Losses at the gene ends were 4 bases for V and 3 bases for J; bases not matched to a gene: 9. Germline CDR1 reads SGHKS; CDR2 reads YYEKEE (reference sequence). The CDR3 spans 16 residues. The CDR3 DNA reads as TGTGCCAGCAGCCCCTGGGACAGGGGGGGCCTCTACGAGCAGTACTTC. This codes for CASSPWDRGGLYEQYF.

Many counts were recorded for this clonotype. The chain recombines TRBV7-8 with TRBJ2-7; 11 bases fit TRBD1. J lost 2 bases, V lost 5 bases, and 8 bases had no gene match. CDR3 length equals 16 residues. Germline CDR1 reads SGHVS; CDR2 reads FQNEAQ. This CDR3 reads CASSNPGQGATYEQYF. In DNA form, the CDR3 reads TGTGCCAGCAGCAACCCCGGACAGGGGGCCACCTACGAGCAGTACTTC.

This clonotype was seen more than once but under ten times. The rearrangement joins TRBV27 to TRBJ2-1; 14 bases fit TRBD2. This CDR3 contains 15 residues. Germline V gene lookup returns CDR1 MNHEY and CDR2 SMNVEV (reference sequence). With V trimmed by 5 bases and J by 7 bases, 4 bases remained unmatched. The CDR3 protein is CASSVGLAGVNEQFF. The DNA of the CDR3 is TGTGCCAGCAGTGTGGGACTAGCGGGAGTTAATGAGCAGTTCTTC.

The chain couples TRBV7-8 to TRBJ2-4; 8 bases match TRBD2. Trimming at V came to 5 bases and at J to 2 bases, leaving 17 bases not matched to a gene. The CDR3 extends over 19 amino acids. The germline V gene has CDR1 SGHVS and CDR2 FQNEAQ. Written as DNA, the CDR3 is TGTGCCAGCAGCCCACTTGGGCGGGGGGCACGGATCACCAAAAACATTCAGTACTTC. It is translated as CASSPLGRGARITKNIQYF.

This clonotype was found a few times. The gene calls are TRBV7-9 and TRBJ2-7; 8 nucleotides line up with TRBD2. The CDR3 loop spans 16 amino acids. Trimming at V came to 6 bases and at J to 3 bases, leaving 13 bases not matched to a gene. The germline V gene encodes CDR1 SEHNR and CDR2 FQNEAQ (reference sequence). The CDR3 loop reads CASSPPGGTSYYEQYF. The CDR3 bases are TGTGCCAGCAGTCCCCCGGGGGGGACATCTTACTACGAGCAGTACTTC. The full variable domain, in which reference TRBV7-9 and TRBJ2-7 provide the parts outside the CDR3, is DTGVSQNPRHKITKRGQNVTFRCDPISEHNRLYWYRQTLGQGPEFLTYFQNEAQLEKSRLLSDRFSAERPKGSFSTLEIQRTEQGDSAMYLCASSPPGGTSYYEQYFGPGTRLTVT.

The chain has TRBV18 and TRBJ2-2; 9 bases fit TRBD2. V shed 10 bases and J 4 bases; nucleotides not matched to a gene: 10. The CDR3 contains 15 residues. Germline lookup yields CDR1 KGHSH and CDR2 LQKENI. The CDR3 bases are TGTGCCAACTCTACCGGGACTAGCTGCACCGGGGAGCTGTTTTTT. It is translated as CANSTGTSCTGELFF.

V is TRBV7-9 and J is TRBJ2-2; unclear D gene. In germline, CDR1 is SEHNR, CDR2 FQNEAQ (reference sequence). CDR3 length equals 13 residues. V lost 5 bases and J lost 5, with 9 bases in between. The CDR3 nucleotides read TGTGCCAGCAGCCCCCGTGGAACCGGGGAGCTGTTTTTT. It is translated as CASSPRGTGELFF.

This clonotype ranks as medium-sized. The chain carries TRBV7-2 and TRBJ2-1, with TRBD2 matching 8 bases. This CDR3 has 16 amino acids. CDR1 is SGHTA and CDR2 is FQGNSA in the germline V gene. J gave up 1 base and V 2 bases, and 4 bases lay outside the gene matches. In DNA form, the CDR3 reads TGTGCCAGCAGCTTATTGGGCGGGGGGTCCTACAATGAGCAGTTCTTC. It is translated as CASSLLGGGSYNEQFF.